These 15 T cell receptor beta chains were sequenced from one sample in a study of OX40 agonist ivuxolimab in advanced cancers. TCRdb's table, derived via immunoSEQ multiplex PCR, lists solely in-frame clones and lacks some. Of around 50,000 clones detected, about four fifths appear once; the ten largest clones hold 1.2%. Sequences were derived from CD4+ or CD8+ T cells sorted from blood, sampled in a trial of the OX40 agonist ivuxolimab. The receptors derive from an adult with an advanced solid tumor such as melanoma, head and neck, liver or kidney cancer.

The rearrangement uses TRBV6-5 and TRBJ2-1, with no clear D. The V end was cut by 6 bases, the J end by 0 bases, with 9 bases between. Germline-derived CDR1 and CDR2 are MNHEY and SVGAGI. The CDR3 spans 14 residues. CDR3 DNA sequence: TGTGCCAGCAGGGTTGAGCTCTCCTACAATGAGCAGTTCTTC. It encodes CASRVELSYNEQFF.

The chain recombines TRBV10-3 with TRBJ2-1; D perhaps matches TRBD2 (5 bases). The CDR3 contains 13 residues. Germline V gene data show CDR1 as ENHRY and CDR2 as SYGVKD. Between the trimmed V and J ends, which lost 4 bases and 10 bases, there was a span of 14 bases. The CDR3 DNA sequence: TGTGCCATCAGTGGGGCCGAGGGCGGAGAGCAGTTCTTC. Protein sequence: CAISGAEGGEQFF.

The chain uses TRBV6-1 and TRBJ1-4; D remains ambiguous. The CDR3 length is 15 residues. Looked up from germline, CDR1 is MNHNS and CDR2 is SASEGT. V shed 3 bases and J shed 4 bases, with 12 bases lying between them. The CDR3 loop reads CASSDPSGINEKLFF. CDR3 nucleotide sequence: TGTGCCAGCAGTGACCCGTCGGGTATTAATGAAAAACTGTTTTTT.

The rearrangement uses TRBV2 and TRBJ2-2; D might be TRBD1 or TRBD2, each matching 5 bases. This CDR3 has 12 residues. V lost 6 bases, J lost 4 bases, and 6 bases lay in between. Germline-derived CDR1 and CDR2 are SNHLY and FYNNEI. DNA of the CDR3: TGTGCCAGCAGGGGGGTCACCGGGGAGCTGTTTTTT. Translation: CASRGVTGELFF.

The chain employs TRBV5-1 and TRBJ2-1; 9 bases are shared with TRBD2. Germline V gives CDR1 SGHRS, CDR2 YFSETQ. The trim removed 2 bases at V and 4 bases at J, leaving 4 bases unmatched. The CDR3 covers 15 residues. The CDR3 nucleotides read TGCGCCAGCAGCTTAGAAGCGGGGGGTTACAATGAGCAGTTCTTC. It codes for CASSLEAGGYNEQFF.

A single count supports this clone. The chain carries TRBV9 and TRBJ1-1; D unclear. Trimming cost V 0 bases and J 0 bases, with 15 bases left between them. The CDR3 contains 17 residues. Germline loops: CDR1 SGDLS, CDR2 YYNGEE. CDR3 loop: CASSVGGPRNMNTEAFF. In DNA, the CDR3 is TGTGCCAGCAGCGTAGGAGGCCCCCGGAACATGAACACTGAAGCTTTCTTT.

The chain links TRBV18 to TRBJ1-5; D may be TRBD1 (6 bases). CDR1 and CDR2 from the germline V gene are KGHSH and LQKENI. Deletions cut 1 base from V and 7 bases from J, with 8 bases between. This CDR3 is 13 amino acids long. The CDR3 protein is CASSPLGQQPQHF. DNA of the CDR3: TGTGCCAGCTCACCACTAGGACAGCAGCCCCAGCATTTT.

The gene calls are TRBV7-9 and TRBJ2-7; 8 bases line up with TRBD2. CDR3 length: 14 amino acids. The V gene end was trimmed by 5 bases and the J gene end by 3 bases; junction bases not matched to a gene: 6. CDR1 is SEHNR, CDR2 FQNEAQ, per germline (reference sequence). The CDR3: CASSLYSGSYEQYF. CDR3 in DNA: TGTGCCAGCAGCCTATACAGCGGGAGCTACGAGCAGTACTTC.

This clone has more than one count but fewer than ten. CDR3 nucleotides: TGTGCCAGTAGTATAAGTGCAGGACGGACAGATACGCAGTATTTT. It specifies CASSISAGRTDTQYF. The chain links TRBV19 to TRBJ2-3; D remains ambiguous. V lost 2 bases, J lost 3 bases, and 12 bases lay in between. The CDR3 runs to 15 residues. Germline-derived CDR1 and CDR2 are LNHDA and SQIVND (reference sequence).

This clone has only one observation. The chain links TRBV9 to TRBJ2-1, with D perhaps matching TRBD2 (6 bases). CDR3 length equals 14 residues. The V end lost 0 bases, the J end lost 6 bases, and 10 bases lay between the germline ends. CDR1 SGDLS and CDR2 YYNGEE come from the germline V gene. The CDR3 bases are TGTGCCAGCAGCGTAGTCCTAGCGAGCAATGAGCAGTTCTTC. Amino acids: CASSVVLASNEQFF.

This clone was seen once. V usage is TRBV18 and J usage is TRBJ1-4; D remains unclear. Germline-derived CDR1 and CDR2 are KGHSH and LQKENI. With 1 base removed from V and 2 bases from J, the gap between germline ends came to 11 bases. The CDR3 runs 16 residues. CDR3 bases: TGTGCCAGCTCACCACGTCGAGAGCCCACTAATGAAAAACTGTTTTTT. Translation gives CASSPRREPTNEKLFF.

This chain uses TRBV2 with TRBJ2-7; no reliable D call. Germline assignment: CDR1 SNHLY and CDR2 FYNNEI. Trimming removed 7 bases at V and 0 bases at J, with 16 bases between. The CDR3 loop spans 15 amino acids. In nucleotides, the CDR3 is TGTGCCAGCATGGGTTCACGATCTTCCTCCTACGAGCAGTACTTC. This sequence encodes CASMGSRSSSYEQYF.

The chain has TRBV5-4 and TRBJ1-2; unclear D gene. Trimming removed 0 bases at V and 4 bases at J, with 10 bases between. The CDR3 totals 14 residues. CDR1 is SGHNT, CDR2 YYREEE, per germline (reference sequence). The CDR3 region has the DNA TGTGCCAGCAGCTTGGAGGTCGTCTCCTATGGCTACACCTTC. Amino acid sequence: CASSLEVVSYGYTF.

This chain connects TRBV6-6 to TRBJ2-1; D gene uncertain. Germline CDR1 reads MNHNY; CDR2 reads SVGAGI (reference sequence). This CDR3 has 12 residues. V lost 5 bases and J 8 bases, leaving 10 bases between the germline ends. CDR3 in DNA: TGTGCCAGCAGTGTATTAAGCTATGAGCAGTTCTTC. This gives the protein CASSVLSYEQFF.

The chain employs TRBV4-3 and TRBJ2-1; a possible D gene is TRBD2 (5 bases). CDR1 and CDR2 from the germline V gene are LGHNA and YSLEER. The ends were cut back, 1 base at V and 9 bases at J, with 13 bases in the middle. This CDR3 comprises 14 residues. The CDR3 coding sequence is TGCGCCAGCAGCCAAGCCGGAGGTTATAGTGAGCAGTTCTTC. This codes for CASSQAGGYSEQFF.